This TCR beta chain was recovered during a study of radiation and T cells in renal cell carcinoma. General study findings and limits: Top tumor clonotypes rose in blood 2 weeks post-radiation, then contracted.

CDR1 and CDR2 (germline): SGHRS, YFSETQ. The germline V and J ends were trimmed by 0 bases and 6 bases, with 12 bases remaining between them. The CDR3 covers 14 residues. Time point given: blood 4 weeks post-SBRT, at nephrectomy. This sample's treatment: 15 Gy SBRT to primary tumor, nephrectomy 4 weeks later. Nephrectomy followed 15 Gy stereotactic body radiation by 4 weeks. Serial blood draws occurred at baseline and 2 and 4 weeks post-SBRT. Assay: immunoSEQ multiplex PCR; the TCRdb copy retains only in-frame clones and omits some. Among around 74,000 clones, less than 85% were seen once, and the ten largest hold roughly 2.2%. As to this clone: Antigen specificity is unknown.

Sequences were derived from blood, sampled from a patient whose treatment included radiotherapy and nephrectomy. This TCR derives from a woman aged 55-75 years with renal cell carcinoma. This sequence joins TRBV5-1 and TRBJ1-1; D ambiguous. The CDR3 DNA is TGCGCCAGCAGCTTGGGATTCGAGGGTTCTGAAGCTTTCTTT. Amino acids: CASSLGFEGSEAFF.